This is a list of T cell receptor beta chains from one sample in a study of T cell repertoires in cytomegalovirus infection. TCRdb re-derived calls from the reads in MiXCR, one entry per CDR3 protein. Of about 890,000 distinct CDR3 sequences listed, 30% to 40% are singletons. The antigens these receptors bind are not known. Material: cultured CD8+ T cells from PBMCs, obtained from culture after CMV antigen stimulation. The origin of the receptors is a human donor in good health (CMV status not recorded). Some clones in this sample may be carry-over from other donors' samples. Each CDR3 is given with its conserved first and last residue. A D gene is named only where the DNA matches it firmly. The size of a clone is reported for some rows only, either as once, few or many, or as a class for expanded clones.

j_gene,d_gene,abundance,v_gene,CDR3aa,CDR3nt
TRBJ1-2,NA,many,TRBV7-9,CASSLGRGHYGYTF,TGTGCCAGCAGCTTAGGCCGGGGGCACTATGGCTACACCTTC
TRBJ1-2,NA,NA,TRBV4-1,CASTGQGQNYGYTF,TGCGCCAGCACCGGCCAGGGACAAAACTATGGCTACACCTTC
TRBJ2-1,NA,many,TRBV12-3/TRBV12-4,CASSLGQQSSYNEQFF,TGTGCCAGCAGTCTCGGACAGCAGAGCTCCTACAATGAGCAGTTCTTC
TRBJ1-6,NA,NA,TRBV5-8,CASSSDPDGSYNSPLHF,TGTGCCAGCAGCTCCGACCCGGACGGGAGTTATAATTCACCCCTCCACTTT
TRBJ1-1,NA,many,TRBV7-6,CASSPAGGMAEAFF,TGTGCCAGCAGCCCAGCGGGAGGGATGGCTGAAGCTTTCTTT
TRBJ2-6,NA,many,TRBV4-3,CASSQDSSGTGANVLTF,TGCGCCAGCAGCCAAGACTCATCGGGGACAGGGGCCAACGTCCTGACTTTC
TRBJ1-3,NA,few,TRBV19,CATQRTGPGNTIYF,TGTGCCACCCAGCGAACGGGTCCAGGAAACACCATATATTTT
TRBJ2-7,TRBD1,NA,TRBV7-6,CASSTSTGISYEQYF,TGTGCCAGCAGCACTTCGACAGGGATCTCCTACGAGCAGTACTTC
TRBJ1-6,TRBD1,NA,TRBV10-2,CASMGRGYNSPLHF,TGCGCCAGCATGGGCAGGGGGTATAATTCACCCCTCCACTTT
TRBJ1-1,TRBD1,NA,TRBV7-9,CASSGWGRGITEAFF,TGTGCCAGCAGCGGATGGGGCAGGGGGATCACTGAAGCTTTCTTT
TRBJ2-2,NA,many,TRBV12-3/TRBV12-4,CASSLWGQTGELFF,TGTGCCAGCAGTTTATGGGGGCAGACCGGGGAGCTGTTTTTT